These 23 T cell receptor beta chains were sequenced from one sample in a study of regulatory T cells in long-lasting Graves disease. Indicated time point: persistent/refractory GD, antithyroid drugs over 5 years with positive TRAb. PBMC-extracted RNA yielded the TCR library. Building the TCR beta libraries relied on iRepertoire HTBI primers, and CDR3 regions underwent Arm-PCR. Using its own MiXCR run on the multiplex PCR reads, TCRdb lists one record per CDR3 protein. Found here are 300,000 to 350,000 distinct CDR3 sequences, around a fifth of them singletons; the top ten hold 29%. Specimen: peripheral blood mononuclear cells (PBMCs), collected when the disease was refractory, from a patient treated with antithyroid drugs. These receptors were collected from a female donor with Graves disease.

The chain's CDR3 is CASSIGTDTYEQYF. The CDR3 nucleotides read TGTGCCAGTAGTATCGGGACGGACACCTACGAGCAGTACTTC. V is TRBV19 and J is TRBJ2-7, with D perhaps given as TRBD1 or TRBD2 (5 bases each). Looked up from germline, CDR1 is LNHDA and CDR2 is SQIVND (reference sequence). The CDR3 is 14 amino acids. V dropped 3 bases and J dropped 2 bases, with 11 bases sitting between them.

The J gene is TRBJ2-5, the V gene TRBV14, with D maybe TRBD2 (5 bases). The CDR3 is 20 residues long. Germline values: CDR1 SGHDN, CDR2 FVKESK. V lost 0 bases and J lost 0, with 23 bases in between. The CDR3 nucleotides read TGTGCCAGCAGCCAAGAGCCGCCTGTGCGGCTAGCCGAGTACCAAGAGACCCAGTACTTC. Its translation is CASSQEPPVRLAEYQETQYF.

This clonotype was seen many times. V is TRBV3-1 and J is TRBJ1-6, with TRBD1 matching over 7 bases. Germline V gene data show CDR1 as LGHDT and CDR2 as YNNKEL (reference sequence). J gave up 11 bases and V 4 bases, and 11 bases lay outside the gene matches. CDR3 length: 15 residues. DNA of the CDR3: TGTGCCAGCAGCCGCTATACAGGGGAGCAGGCACCCCTCCACTTT. It translates to CASSRYTGEQAPLHF.

CDR3 sequence (DNA): TGTGCCAGCAGGGGGACACTTATGAACACTGAAGCTTTCTTT. Its protein is CASRGTLMNTEAFF. The rearrangement joins TRBV6-1 to TRBJ1-1; TRBD1 might be the D (6 bases). The CDR3 covers 14 residues. Trimming pared 6 bases from V and 0 bases from J, leaving 11 bases between. CDR1 MNHNS and CDR2 SASEGT come from the germline V gene.

In its sample, this clonotype was seen many times. The chain uses TRBV27 and TRBJ1-6; no clear D gene. With 5 bases removed from V and 4 bases from J, the gap between germline ends came to 9 bases. Germline CDR1 is MNHEY and CDR2 is SMNVEV (reference sequence). There are 14 residues in the CDR3. CDR3 amino acids: CASSIRPYNSPLHF. For the CDR3, the DNA is TGTGCCAGCAGTATCCGGCCTTATAATTCACCCCTCCACTTT.

The genes are TRBV18 and TRBJ1-1; no definite D call. Germline-derived CDR1 and CDR2 are KGHSH and LQKENI. Trimming shortened V by 4 bases and J by 8 bases, and 17 bases separated the two germline ends. This CDR3 is built from 14 residues. CDR3 coding DNA: TGTGCCAGCTCACTAACAGCGAATCCCTCCGAAGCTTTCTTT. Translated, it gives CASSLTANPSEAFF.

This clonotype was found a few times. This chain connects TRBV12-3 or TRBV12-4 to TRBJ2-7; 15 nucleotides line up with TRBD2. Trimming at V came to 5 bases and at J to 5 bases, leaving 7 bases not matched to a gene. This CDR3 has 16 amino acids. CDR3 region: CASSKGLAGGGDEQYF. In nucleotides, the CDR3 is TGTGCCAGCAGTAAGGGACTAGCGGGGGGAGGAGACGAGCAGTACTTC.

The chain links TRBV3-1 to TRBJ1-4; the D is unclear. CDR1 and CDR2 (germline): LGHDT, YNNKEL (reference sequence). CDR3 size: 15 residues. The V end was cut by 8 bases, the J end by 0 bases, with 13 bases between. CDR3 in amino acids: CASANTAATNEKLFF. The CDR3 coding sequence is TGTGCCAGCGCCAACACAGCTGCAACTAATGAAAAACTGTTTTTT.

This clonotype was detected many times. The chain's CDR3 is CASSYGDRGETQYF. CDR3 in DNA: TGTGCCAGCAGTTACGGGGACAGGGGTGAGACCCAGTACTTC. The chain couples TRBV6-2 or TRBV6-3 to TRBJ2-5, with TRBD1 matching 10 bases. This CDR3 comprises 14 residues. Germline CDR1 reads MNHEY; CDR2 reads SVGEGT. V trimming: 2 bases; J trimming: 5 bases; junction bases outside the gene matches: 2.

This clonotype occurred many times. The V gene is TRBV13, the J gene TRBJ1-5; TRBD1 is a possible D gene (5 bases). The V and J ends lost 5 bases and 5 bases respectively, with 22 bases between them. Germline CDR1 reads PRHDT; CDR2 reads FYEKMQ (reference sequence). The CDR3 consists of 17 residues. CDR3 sequence reads: CASSPRGEHWRDQPQHF. As DNA, the CDR3 is TGTGCCAGCAGCCCCCGAGGGGAACACTGGCGCGATCAGCCCCAGCATTTT.

About this clonotype: Given a much more abundant clone one base away, this may be a read error. This chain connects TRBV27 to TRBJ1-2, with 9 bases lining up with TRBD1. The CDR3 is made up of 13 amino acids. Germline V lookup: CDR1 MNHEY, CDR2 SMNVEV (reference sequence). CDR3 in amino acids: CASSYRGRHGHTF. For the CDR3, the DNA is TGTGCCAGCAGTTACAGGGGGCGGCATGGCCACACCTTC.

The rearrangement uses TRBV7-2 and TRBJ1-5, with D possibly matching TRBD1 (6 bases). The CDR3 is made up of 18 amino acids. Germline V gene data show CDR1 as SGHTA and CDR2 as FQGNSA. V dropped 0 bases and J dropped 0 bases, with 15 bases sitting between them. DNA of the CDR3: TGTGCCAGCAGCTTAGCGCCGGCGATGACAGGTAGCAATCAGCCCCAGCATTTT. Its protein is CASSLAPAMTGSNQPQHF.

At least ten counts were recorded for this clonotype. The genes are TRBV20-1 and TRBJ1-2; 9 bases line up with TRBD1. CDR1 and CDR2 from the germline V gene are DFQATT and SNEGSKA (reference sequence). V shed 0 bases and J 4 bases; nucleotides not matched to a gene: 6. The CDR3 totals 15 residues. CDR3 sequence: CSAREGDRAGYGYTF. In DNA form, the CDR3 reads TGCAGTGCTAGAGAAGGGGACAGGGCGGGCTATGGCTACACCTTC.

This clonotype was detected many times. V usage is TRBV12-3 or TRBV12-4 and J usage is TRBJ2-7, with TRBD2 as a possible D gene (7 bases). With 3 bases removed from V and 2 bases from J, the gap between germline ends came to 29 bases. This CDR3 contains 20 residues. The CDR3: CASSFPGGLPRDMGAYEQYF. CDR3 nucleotides: TGTGCCAGCAGTTTCCCGGGGGGCCTTCCTCGGGACATGGGAGCCTACGAGCAGTACTTC.

In regard to this clonotype: This is likely an artifact of a read error, given a far larger clone one base away. The CDR3 DNA follows: TGTGCCAGCATCCCAAGTCGGGGACAGGAAAGCTATGGCTACACCTTC. Protein: CASIPSRGQESYGYTF. The rearrangement joins TRBV2 to TRBJ1-2, with TRBD1 matching over 8 bases. V shed 7 bases, J shed 4 bases, and the junction held 14 bases outside the gene matches. The CDR3 runs 16 residues. Germline CDR1 and CDR2: SNHLY and FYNNEI.

This clonotype was picked up a small number of times. The genes are TRBV19 and TRBJ1-1, with 9 bases identical to TRBD1. The CDR3 extends over 14 amino acids. V lost 6 bases to trimming and J lost 4 bases; unmatched junction nucleotides: 6. Germline V gene lookup returns CDR1 LNHDA and CDR2 SQIVND (reference sequence). As DNA, the CDR3 is TGTGCCAGTAGCACAGGGGGCACGGTCACTGAAGCTTTCTTT. Residues: CASSTGGTVTEAFF. Based on the CDR3 plus reference TRBV19 and TRBJ1-1, the full variable domain is DGGITQSPKYLFRKEGQNVTLSCEQNLNHDAMYWYRQDPGQGLRLIYYSQIVNDFQKGDIAEGYSVSREKKESFPLTVTSAQKNPTAFYLCASSTGGTVTEAFFGQGTRLTVV.

The CDR3 reads CASSQETLRQAGYGYTF. Here the CDR3 DNA reads TGCGCCAGCAGCCAAGAGACTTTGAGACAGGCAGGCTATGGCTACACCTTC. This chain uses TRBV4-3 with TRBJ1-2; maybe TRBD1 (6 bases). With 0 bases removed from V and 4 bases from J, the gap between germline ends came to 18 bases. The CDR3 runs 17 residues. Germline CDR1 LGHNA, CDR2 YSLEER.

The table lists this clonotype with many counts. The rearrangement links TRBV6-1 to TRBJ2-5; TRBD1 agrees at 8 bases. Unmatched junction bases numbered 9, after V lost 6 bases and J lost 3 bases. Germline V gene data show CDR1 as MNHNS and CDR2 as SASEGT. The CDR3 covers 15 residues. CDR3 sequence (DNA): TGTGCCAGCAGATGGACAGGGATTGGCGAAGAGACCCAGTACTTC. Its translation: CASRWTGIGEETQYF.

The rearrangement joins TRBV28 to TRBJ2-1; TRBD1 agrees at 9 bases. With V trimmed by 4 bases and J by 5 bases, 6 bases remained unmatched. The CDR3 runs to 15 residues. Per the germline V gene, CDR1 is MDHEN and CDR2 is SYDVKM. The DNA of the CDR3 is TGTGCCAGCAGTTCCCGGGACAGGGTGAACAATGAGCAGTTCTTC. This encodes CASSSRDRVNNEQFF.

The V call is TRBV19, the J call TRBJ1-2; D is unclear. CDR1 and CDR2 (germline): LNHDA, SQIVND (reference sequence). The CDR3 is 13 amino acids. V was trimmed by 7 bases and J by 10 bases, leaving 19 bases between them. The CDR3 is CASTGGRRVAYTF. The CDR3 DNA sequence: TGTGCCAGTACGGGAGGACGTCGAGTTGCCTACACCTTC. Looking up the rest from reference TRBV19 and TRBJ1-2 gives the full variable domain: DGGITQSPKYLFRKEGQNVTLSCEQNLNHDAMYWYRQDPGQGLRLIYYSQIVNDFQKGDIAEGYSVSREKKESFPLTVTSAQKNPTAFYLCASTGGRRVAYTFGSGTRLTVV.

This clonotype was recorded many times. This chain links TRBV7-2 with TRBJ2-5; TRBD2 might be the D (6 bases). Looked up from germline, CDR1 is SGHTA and CDR2 is FQGNSA. CDR3 size: 14 residues. V lost 2 bases, J lost 5 bases, and 12 bases lay in between. The CDR3 region has the DNA TGTGCCAGCAGCTTAAAAGGGAGGAGCGAGACCCAGTACTTC. Amino acid sequence: CASSLKGRSETQYF.

This clonotype came up a few times. The V and J genes are TRBV4-1 and TRBJ2-7; D is uncertain. Germline V gives CDR1 MGHRA, CDR2 YSYEKL. V lost 3 bases and J 2 bases, leaving 11 bases between the germline ends. The CDR3 covers 14 residues. The CDR3 DNA reads as TGCGCCAGCAGCCACGACACCGCCCCCTACGAGCAGTACTTC. The encoded protein is CASSHDTAPYEQYF.

This chain links TRBV9 with TRBJ1-2; D not resolved. Germline assignment: CDR1 SGDLS and CDR2 YYNGEE. This CDR3 region has 14 residues. The V gene lost 0 bases and the J gene lost 8 bases, with 14 bases spanning the gap. Here the CDR3 reads CASSVGTLSSGYTF. DNA for the CDR3: TGTGCCAGCAGCGTAGGCACATTGAGTAGCGGCTACACCTTC.